The 26 T cell receptor beta chains in this list originate from one sample, sequenced in a study of Ad26.COV2.S vaccination and SARS-CoV-2 variants (dated by TCRdb to the early 2020s). What the treatment or condition label conveys for this sample: approximately 18 received Ad26.COV2.S at low or high dose, single or two shots; about 5 received placebo; per-sample allocation not given. For vaccine and placebo recipients, the sequenced repertoires came from samples collected on day 63 after the first injection. The method was the immunoSEQ multiplex PCR assay. Imported from immuneACCESS, the table was reduced by TCRdb to in-frame sequences with V and J called. These copies leave out some clones; in studies compared against another copy, an unresolved V gene accounts for under half, and the cause of the remainder is not known. This sample lists hundreds of thousands of clones; approximately 90% were detected once. The ten biggest clones cover 5% of the sample.

The sequencing here drew on peripheral blood, taken in a trial of Ad26.COV2.S vaccine versus placebo. The receptor set was obtained from a person aged 18-60 years who received the Ad26.COV2.S COVID-19 vaccine or a placebo.

The CDR3 is CASSQDRQLYGYTF. The CDR3 DNA reads as TGTGCCAGCAGCCAAGATAGACAGTTGTATGGCTACACCTTC. The chain recombines TRBV3-1 (or the pseudogene TRBV3-2) with TRBJ1-2; D is perhaps TRBD1 (5 bases). The CDR3 length is 14 residues. Germline V gene sequence: CDR1 LGHDT, CDR2 YNNKEL (reference sequence). The V end was cut by 0 bases, the J end by 5 bases, with 10 bases between.

A single count supports this clone. The chain joins TRBV10-3 to TRBJ2-1, with TRBD2 identical over 11 bases. Losses at the gene ends were 6 bases for V and 9 bases for J; bases not matched to a gene: 10. The CDR3 sequence is 15 residues long. The V gene's germline CDR1 is ENHRY and CDR2 SYGVKD. The CDR3 DNA reads as TGTGCCATCAGCGGACTTAGCGGGAGGGCCGCTGAGCAGTTCTTC. This encodes CAISGLSGRAAEQFF.

This sequence joins TRBV7-9 and TRBJ2-3, with 7 bases that match TRBD2. The V and J ends lost 5 bases and 1 base, in that order; junction bases with no gene match: 6. This CDR3 has 15 amino acids. Per the germline V gene, CDR1 is SEHNR and CDR2 is FQNEAQ (reference sequence). The CDR3 spells CASSLRLAGTDTQYF. The CDR3 nucleotides read TGTGCCAGCAGCCTAAGACTAGCCGGCACAGATACGCAGTATTTT.

CDR3 nucleotides: TGTGCCAGTAGTTCCTCCGGGACAGGGACCGCCGAGCAGTACTTC. This translates into CASSSSGTGTAEQYF. The chain combines TRBV19 with TRBJ2-7, with 9 nucleotides matching TRBD1. The ends lost 5 bases at V and 6 bases at J; junction bases unmatched: 11. CDR1 and CDR2 from the germline V gene are LNHDA and SQIVND (reference sequence). The CDR3 length is 15 residues. The entire variable domain, with the rest obtained from reference TRBV19 and TRBJ2-7, is as follows: DGGITQSPKYLFRKEGQNVTLSCEQNLNHDAMYWYRQDPGQGLRLIYYSQIVNDFQKGDIAEGYSVSREKKESFPLTVTSAQKNPTAFYLCASSSSGTGTAEQYFGPGTRLTVT.

This chain joins TRBV29-1 and TRBJ1-3; possibly TRBD1 for D (5 bases). The CDR3 covers 15 residues. Germline CDR1 is SQVTM and CDR2 is ANQGSEA. The V and J ends lost 8 bases and 0 bases respectively, with 17 bases between them. The CDR3 DNA follows: TGCAGCACTCAACTGACGGGGGGCTCTGGAAACACCATATATTTT. Translated, it gives CSTQLTGGSGNTIYF. The full variable domain, with the rest looked up from reference TRBV29-1 and TRBJ1-3, is SAVISQKPSRDICQRGTSLTIQCQVDSQVTMMFWYRQQPGQSLTLIATANQGSEATYESGFVIDKFPISRPNLTFSTLTVSNMSPEDSSIYLCSTQLTGGSGNTIYFGEGSWLTVV.

V is TRBV28 and J is TRBJ1-2, with 7 bases aligning to TRBD1. Germline trimming cut 6 bases from V and 4 bases from J; bases unmatched to any gene: 2. The length of the CDR3 is 12 residues. The germline CDR1 and CDR2 sequences are MDHEN and SYDVKM. Written as DNA, the CDR3 is TGTGCCAGCAGGGGACAGACCTATGGCTACACCTTC. This sequence encodes CASRGQTYGYTF.

This chain links TRBV13 with TRBJ2-1; a weak D match, TRBD2 (6 bases). The germline V gene encodes CDR1 PRHDT and CDR2 FYEKMQ (reference sequence). The length of the CDR3 is 14 residues. V shed 5 bases and J shed 8 bases, with 16 bases lying between them. This CDR3 reads CASSLGTPGDEQFF. For the CDR3, the DNA is TGTGCCAGCAGCCTCGGGACTCCGGGTGATGAGCAGTTCTTC.

This chain joins TRBV7-8 and TRBJ1-1; the D gene is possibly TRBD1 (5 bases). This CDR3 comprises 14 residues. The V and J ends lost 1 base and 8 bases respectively, with 14 bases between them. Germline V gene sequence: CDR1 SGHVS, CDR2 FQNEAQ. Written as DNA, the CDR3 is TGTGCCAGCAGCTTAGTTAGAGGCGGGGGAGAAGCTTTCTTT. This translates into CASSLVRGGGEAFF.

The V and J genes are TRBV25-1 and TRBJ2-2, with D unclear. In germline, CDR1 is MGHDK, CDR2 SYGVNS. The CDR3 runs 13 residues. Trimming removed 6 bases at V and 5 bases at J, with 10 bases between. CDR3 in amino acids: CASSEGGTGELFF. In nucleotides, the CDR3 is TGTGCCAGCAGCGAAGGTGGAACCGGGGAGCTGTTTTTT.

The chain uses TRBV5-1 and TRBJ2-3, with 10 positions matching TRBD1. Germline CDR1 reads SGHRS; CDR2 reads YFSETQ. This CDR3 contains 15 residues. The J segment lost 4 bases and the V segment lost 5 bases, leaving 7 bases of the junction unmatched. The CDR3 is CASRLGTGAPDTQYF. The CDR3 DNA reads as TGCGCCAGCAGACTCGGGACAGGGGCCCCAGATACGCAGTATTTT.

This clone was seen more than once but under ten times. V usage is TRBV5-1 and J usage is TRBJ2-7; either TRBD1 or TRBD2 may fit D (5 bases each). CDR1 is SGHRS, CDR2 YFSETQ, per germline. With 2 bases removed from V and 4 bases from J, the gap between germline ends came to 16 bases. The CDR3 length is 15 residues. The CDR3 loop is CASSLTGEGAYEQYF. CDR3 nucleotides: TGCGCCAGCAGCTTAACAGGCGAGGGAGCGTACGAGCAGTACTTC.

This clone was counted a single time. Written as DNA, the CDR3 is TGTGCCAGCAGCACAACCGGACTCGACTCTGGAAACACCATATATTTT. This sequence encodes CASSTTGLDSGNTIYF. The genes are TRBV5-5 and TRBJ1-3; D is ambiguous. The V gene's germline CDR1 is SGHKS and CDR2 YYEKEE (reference sequence). The CDR3 extends over 16 amino acids. V was pared by 4 bases and J by 0 bases, with 14 bases between.

Note on this clone: Compared with germline, one end of the junction differs, possibly owing to a read error. Written as DNA, the CDR3 is TGTGCCGGCAGTCCTAGCGGGAACTACAATGAGCAGTTCTTC. Translation gives CAGSPSGNYNEQFF. The chain has TRBV28 and TRBJ2-1; 9 bases are shared with TRBD2. The CDR3 sequence is 14 residues long. Germline-derived CDR1 and CDR2 are MDHEN and SYDVKM.

The V and J genes are TRBV5-1 and TRBJ1-4; D is unclear. The CDR3 is made up of 13 amino acids. Germline CDR1 is SGHRS and CDR2 is YFSETQ. Trimming pared 1 base from V and 8 bases from J, leaving 9 bases between. The CDR3 region is CASSLSKMEKLFF. Here the CDR3 DNA reads TGCGCCAGCAGCTTGAGCAAGATGGAAAAACTGTTTTTT.

This clone has only one observation. This chain links TRBV13 with TRBJ2-5; 10 nucleotides line up with TRBD1. Unmatched junction bases numbered 13, after V lost 5 bases and J lost 10 bases. This CDR3 is 15 amino acids long. Germline CDR1 PRHDT, CDR2 FYEKMQ (reference sequence). Here the CDR3 DNA reads TGTGCCAGCAGCCCCCGGGACAGGGGCGGCCATGACCAGTACTTC. It specifies CASSPRDRGGHDQYF.

This sequence joins TRBV28 and TRBJ2-7, with D possibly called TRBD1 or TRBD2 (5 bases each). The V end lost 7 bases, the J end lost 1 base, and 14 bases lay between the germline ends. The CDR3 covers 14 residues. Germline V lookup: CDR1 MDHEN, CDR2 SYDVKM. The CDR3 region has the DNA TGTGCCAGCATAGGGACGTTGAAATCCTACGAGCAGTACTTC. Translated: CASIGTLKSYEQYF.

The V gene is TRBV28, the J gene TRBJ2-7, with D tentatively TRBD1 (7 bases). CDR1 and CDR2 from the germline V gene are MDHEN and SYDVKM. This CDR3 comprises 12 residues. Trimming left V 3 bases short and J 7 bases short, with 10 bases between. The CDR3 DNA follows: TGTGCCAGCAGTTTGGGGGGACAGGAGCAGTACTTC. This encodes CASSLGGQEQYF.

The chain recombines TRBV27 with TRBJ1-4, with TRBD1 matching over 7 bases. Germline loops: CDR1 MNHEY, CDR2 SMNVEV (reference sequence). The V gene end was trimmed by 2 bases and the J gene end by 7 bases; junction bases not matched to a gene: 7. This CDR3 contains 15 residues. The CDR3 DNA reads TGTGCCAGCAGTTTAAACCCAGGGGGGAGTGAAAAACTGTTTTTT. Encoded protein: CASSLNPGGSEKLFF.

A word on this clone: One end of the junction varies from germline; a read error may be responsible. The V call is TRBV6-2 or TRBV6-3, the J call TRBJ2-7; D uncertain. This CDR3 contains 11 residues. Germline CDR1 reads MNHEY; CDR2 reads SVGEGT. CDR3 nucleotide sequence: TGTGCCAGCAGTTACTCCCACGAGCAGTACTTC. Its translation: CASSYSHEQYF.

This sequence joins TRBV19 and TRBJ2-7; a possible D gene is TRBD1 (6 bases). Trimming took off 8 bases at V and 2 bases at J, with 13 bases between the two ends. Germline V gene sequence: CDR1 LNHDA, CDR2 SQIVND (reference sequence). The CDR3 consists of 13 residues. The CDR3 coding sequence is TGTGCCAGTGCGCAGGGGCGGACCTACGAGCAGTACTTC. Its translation is CASAQGRTYEQYF.

The gene calls are TRBV5-1 and TRBJ1-4; possible D gene TRBD1, 5 bases. Germline CDR1 SGHRS, CDR2 YFSETQ. The CDR3 consists of 13 residues. The ends were cut back, 8 bases at V and 8 bases at J, with 16 bases in the middle. The CDR3 DNA reads TGCGCCAGGAACACAGGAGGATGCGAAAAACTGTTTTTT. It specifies CARNTGGCEKLFF.

J is TRBJ2-1 and V is TRBV11-3, with D possibly TRBD1 on 6 matching bases. V dropped 0 bases and J dropped 4 bases, with 10 bases sitting between them. CDR1 is SGHNT, CDR2 YENEEA, per germline. The CDR3 totals 15 residues. DNA for the CDR3: TGTGCCAGCAGCTTAGACGGACAGACATACAATGAGCAGTTCTTC. Translated: CASSLDGQTYNEQFF.

The chain couples TRBV11-1 to TRBJ2-7, with TRBD2 identical over 12 bases. V shed 4 bases, J shed 6 bases, and the junction held 4 bases outside the gene matches. Germline values: CDR1 SGHAT, CDR2 FQDESV (reference sequence). The CDR3 runs 14 residues. The CDR3 loop reads CASSSWTSGVEQYF. CDR3 DNA: TGTGCCAGCAGCTCTTGGACTAGCGGGGTCGAGCAGTACTTC.

The genes are TRBV2 and TRBJ2-1; TRBD1 is a possible D gene (5 bases). The CDR3 length is 15 residues. Germline V lookup: CDR1 SNHLY, CDR2 FYNNEI. With 6 bases removed from V and 0 bases from J, the gap between germline ends came to 12 bases. CDR3 DNA: TGTGCCAGCAGGGCCGACAGCAGCTCCTACAATGAGCAGTTCTTC. This gives the protein CASRADSSSYNEQFF.

The V call is TRBV28, the J call TRBJ1-5, with TRBD1 identical over 8 bases. The length of the CDR3 is 16 residues. In germline, CDR1 is MDHEN, CDR2 SYDVKM. V dropped 3 bases and J dropped 2; count of bases not matched to a gene: 6. The DNA of the CDR3 is TGTGCCAGCAGTTTTCAACAGGGGGGTCGCAATCAGCCCCAGCATTTT. Protein product: CASSFQQGGRNQPQHF. The full variable domain, completed using reference TRBV28 and TRBJ1-5, is DVKVTQSSRYLVKRTGEKVFLECVQDMDHENMFWYRQDPGLGLRLIYFSYDVKMKEKGDIPEGYSVSREKKERFSLILESASTNQTSMYLCASSFQQGGRNQPQHFGDGTRLSIL.

This clone was observed a few times. V is TRBV9 and J is TRBJ1-2; TRBD1 agrees at 7 bases. The CDR3 totals 15 residues. The germline V gene has CDR1 SGDLS and CDR2 YYNGEE. Trimming removed 3 bases from V and 4 bases from J; junction bases left unmatched: 9. The CDR3 coding sequence is TGTGCCAGCAGCGGGAGACAGGGTCTGGGCTATGGCTACACCTTC. This codes for CASSGRQGLGYGYTF.